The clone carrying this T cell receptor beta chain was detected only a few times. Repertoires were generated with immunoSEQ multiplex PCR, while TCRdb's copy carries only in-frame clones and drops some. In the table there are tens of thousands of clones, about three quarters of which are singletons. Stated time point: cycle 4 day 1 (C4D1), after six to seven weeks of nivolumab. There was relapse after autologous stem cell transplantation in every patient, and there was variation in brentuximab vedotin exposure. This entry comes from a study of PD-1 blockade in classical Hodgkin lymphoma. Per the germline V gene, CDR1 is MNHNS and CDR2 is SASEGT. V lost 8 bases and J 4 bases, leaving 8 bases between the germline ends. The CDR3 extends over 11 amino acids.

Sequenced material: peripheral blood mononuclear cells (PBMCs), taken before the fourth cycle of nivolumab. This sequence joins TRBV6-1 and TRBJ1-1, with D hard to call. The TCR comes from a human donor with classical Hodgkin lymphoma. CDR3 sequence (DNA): TGTGCCAGCCGCAGGACCACTGAAGCTTTCTTT. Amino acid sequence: CASRRTTEAFF.